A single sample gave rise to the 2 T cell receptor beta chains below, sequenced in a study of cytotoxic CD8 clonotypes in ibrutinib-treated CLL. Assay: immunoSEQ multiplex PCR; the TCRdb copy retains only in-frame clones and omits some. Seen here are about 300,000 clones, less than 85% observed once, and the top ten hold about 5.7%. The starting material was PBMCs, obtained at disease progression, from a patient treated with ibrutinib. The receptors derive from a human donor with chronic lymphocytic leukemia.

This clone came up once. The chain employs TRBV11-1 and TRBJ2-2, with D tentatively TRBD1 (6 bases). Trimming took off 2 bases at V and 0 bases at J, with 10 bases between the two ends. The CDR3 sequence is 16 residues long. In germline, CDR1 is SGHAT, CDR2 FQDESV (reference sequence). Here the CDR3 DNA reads TGTGCCAGCAGCTTATGGGGACAAACGAACACCGGGGAGCTGTTTTTT. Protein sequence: CASSLWGQTNTGELFF.

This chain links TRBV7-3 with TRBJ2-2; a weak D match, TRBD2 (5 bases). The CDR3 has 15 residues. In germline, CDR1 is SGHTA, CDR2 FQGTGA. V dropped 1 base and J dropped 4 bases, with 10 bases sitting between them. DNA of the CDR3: TGTGCCAGCAGCTTAATAGGCGGACTCACCGGGGAGCTGTTTTTT. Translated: CASSLIGGLTGELFF.